This TCR beta chain is drawn from a study of control samples from healthy donors and cancer patients. This clone appeared many times. Here immunoSEQ multiplex PCR was the method, and the copy in TCRdb shows in-frame clones only, minus some. The repertoire holds about 140,000 clones, with roughly 92% as singletons. Per the germline V gene, CDR1 is MGHRA and CDR2 is YSYEKL. The CDR3 contains 15 residues. The V and J ends lost 1 base and 2 bases respectively, with 11 bases between them. The receptor was derived from a man aged 25-45 years in good health. V and J are TRBV4-1 and TRBJ1-2; tentative D call: TRBD1 (5 bases). The sequenced sample consisted of blood. The CDR3 is CASSQGVGGNYGYTF. CDR3 nucleotides: TGCGCCAGCAGCCAAGGAGTTGGGGGGAACTATGGCTACACCTTC.